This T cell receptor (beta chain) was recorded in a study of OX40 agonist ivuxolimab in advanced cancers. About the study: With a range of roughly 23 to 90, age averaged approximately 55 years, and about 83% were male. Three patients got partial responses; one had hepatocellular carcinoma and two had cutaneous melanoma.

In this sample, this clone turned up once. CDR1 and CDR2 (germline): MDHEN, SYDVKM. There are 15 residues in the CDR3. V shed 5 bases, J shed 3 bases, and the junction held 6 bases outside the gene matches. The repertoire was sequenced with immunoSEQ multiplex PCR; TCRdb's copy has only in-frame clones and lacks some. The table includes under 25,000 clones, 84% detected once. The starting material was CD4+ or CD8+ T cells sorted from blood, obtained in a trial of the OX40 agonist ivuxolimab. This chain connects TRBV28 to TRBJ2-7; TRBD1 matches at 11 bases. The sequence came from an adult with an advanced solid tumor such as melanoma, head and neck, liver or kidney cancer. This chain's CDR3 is CASSPPGQGGYEQYF. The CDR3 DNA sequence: TGTGCCAGCAGTCCCCCGGGACAGGGGGGCTACGAGCAGTACTTC.